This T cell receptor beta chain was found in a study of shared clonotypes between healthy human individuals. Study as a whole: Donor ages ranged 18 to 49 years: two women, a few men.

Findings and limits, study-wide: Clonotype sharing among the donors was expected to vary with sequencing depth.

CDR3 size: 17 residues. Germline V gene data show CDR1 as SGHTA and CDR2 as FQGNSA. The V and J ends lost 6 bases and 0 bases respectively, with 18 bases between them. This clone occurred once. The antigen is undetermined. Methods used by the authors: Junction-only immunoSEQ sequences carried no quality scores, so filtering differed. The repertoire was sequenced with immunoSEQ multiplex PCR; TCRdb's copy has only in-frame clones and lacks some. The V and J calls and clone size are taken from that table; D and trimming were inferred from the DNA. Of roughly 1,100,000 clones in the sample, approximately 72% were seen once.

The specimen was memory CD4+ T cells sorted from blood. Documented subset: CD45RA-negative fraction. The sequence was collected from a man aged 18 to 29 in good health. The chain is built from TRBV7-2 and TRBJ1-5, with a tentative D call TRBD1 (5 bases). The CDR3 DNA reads TGTGCCAGCAGACCAAAGACAGAGCTTTATAGCAATCAGCCCCAGCATTTT. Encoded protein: CASRPKTELYSNQPQHF.